This T cell receptor (beta chain) was sequenced during a study of cytomegalovirus exposure and HLA in healthy donors. The PCR used 60 Vbeta and 13 Jbeta primers. Measured with immunoSEQ multiplex PCR; TCRdb has only the in-frame clones, and not every one. The profile shows about 88,000 clones, around 70% of them singletons. V was clipped by 0 bases and J by 2 bases; unmatched bases: 12. The CDR3 sequence is 19 residues long. Germline lookup yields CDR1 LGHNT and CDR2 FRNRAP. Whole-study results and caveats: Several of the most significant clusters were apparently associated with common viral pathogens in a later analysis. Among the CMV-associated chains, three were confirmed in vitro as specific for CMV antigens. Analysis was performed later, and it showed HLA-associated TCR beta chains to be more clonally expanded than equally common others.

Worth noting for this clone: Its specificity is not known.

Sample: PBMCs. The chain links TRBV12-5 to TRBJ2-3; TRBD2 matches 9 bases. The source of this sequence is a man between 45 and 60 years old in good health and CMV-seronegative. Written as DNA, the CDR3 is TGTGCTAGTGGTTTGGTACATAAGTTGGCGGGAGGGAACACAGATACGCAGTATTTT. It codes for CASGLVHKLAGGNTDTQYF.